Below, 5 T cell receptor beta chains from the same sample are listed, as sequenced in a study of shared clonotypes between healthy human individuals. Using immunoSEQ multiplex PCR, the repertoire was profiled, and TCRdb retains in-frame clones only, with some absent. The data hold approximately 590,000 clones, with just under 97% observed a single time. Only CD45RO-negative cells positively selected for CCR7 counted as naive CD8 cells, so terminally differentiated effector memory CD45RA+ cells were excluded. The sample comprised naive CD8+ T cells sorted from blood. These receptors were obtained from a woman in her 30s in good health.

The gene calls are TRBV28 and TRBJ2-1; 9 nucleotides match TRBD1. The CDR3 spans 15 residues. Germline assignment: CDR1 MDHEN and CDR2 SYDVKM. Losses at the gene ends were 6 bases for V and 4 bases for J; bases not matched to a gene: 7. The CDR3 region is CASSVDRGAYNEQFF. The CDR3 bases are TGTGCCAGCAGCGTGGACAGGGGCGCATACAATGAGCAGTTCTTC.

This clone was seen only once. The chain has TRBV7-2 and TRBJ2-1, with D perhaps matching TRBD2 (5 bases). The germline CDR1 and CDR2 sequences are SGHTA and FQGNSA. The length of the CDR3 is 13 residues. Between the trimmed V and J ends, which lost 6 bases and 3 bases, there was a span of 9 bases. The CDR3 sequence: CASSGGSYNEQFF. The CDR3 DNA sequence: TGTGCCAGCAGTGGAGGTAGCTACAATGAGCAGTTCTTC.

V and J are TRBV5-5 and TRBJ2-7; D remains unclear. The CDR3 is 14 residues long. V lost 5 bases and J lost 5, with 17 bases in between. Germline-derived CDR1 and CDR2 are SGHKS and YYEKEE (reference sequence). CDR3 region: CASSYFSGADEQYF. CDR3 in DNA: TGTGCCAGCAGTTACTTCTCGGGCGCCGACGAGCAGTACTTC.

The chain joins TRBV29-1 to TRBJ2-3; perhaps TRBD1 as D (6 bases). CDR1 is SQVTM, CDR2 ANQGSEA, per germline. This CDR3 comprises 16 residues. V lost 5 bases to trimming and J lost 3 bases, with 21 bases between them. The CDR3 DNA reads TGCAGCGTTACAGGGTTGGAGCACAGTAGGACAGATACGCAGTATTTT. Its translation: CSVTGLEHSRTDTQYF.

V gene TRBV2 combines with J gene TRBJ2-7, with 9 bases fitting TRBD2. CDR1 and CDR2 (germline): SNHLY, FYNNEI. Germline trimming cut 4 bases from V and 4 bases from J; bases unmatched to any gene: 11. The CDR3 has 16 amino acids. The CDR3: CASSAIAGVNSYEQYF. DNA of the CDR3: TGTGCCAGCAGTGCAATAGCGGGGGTAAACTCTTACGAGCAGTACTTC.